The text below deals with one TCR beta chain. The data are from a study of PD-L1 blockade in urothelial cancer. Overall study: Individuals in the cohort had been given 0 to 3 earlier chemotherapy regimens. Blood was tested 3 weeks (second dose) and 6 weeks into treatment.

Generated by immunoSEQ multiplex PCR, the TCRdb table keeps only in-frame clones and is missing some. The table lists fewer than 50,000 clones, around 84% of them singletons, with roughly 2.9% in the top ten. This CDR3 is 15 amino acids long. V was shortened by 1 base and J by 3 bases, with 10 bases between the two germline ends. Germline CDR1 and CDR2: LNHDA and SQIVND (reference sequence). Stated time point: pretreatment peripheral blood. Patients were living with locally advanced or metastatic urothelial carcinoma. Each patient supplied 1 to 8 pretreatment and on-treatment samples. The chain carries TRBV19 and TRBJ2-1; D perhaps matches TRBD2 (7 bases). Sequencing used PBMCs, obtained around atezolizumab (anti-PD-L1) treatment. The sequence derives from a man between 65 and 79 years old with urothelial cancer. This CDR3 reads CASSIGGGLYNEQFF. The CDR3 nucleotides are TGTGCCAGTAGTATAGGGGGGGGGCTCTACAATGAGCAGTTCTTC.